These 29 T cell receptor beta chains originate from one sample sequenced in a study of blood T cells in healthy people across ages. The authors ran a second PCR of 7 to 11 cycles using a sample-barcoded 5' primer and a J-beta primer mix. TCRdb re-analysed the 5' RACE reads in MiXCR, keeping a single row per CDR3 protein. Of about 1,800,000 distinct CDR3 sequences listed, approximately 30% are singletons. The sequencing sample was made of blood. These receptors originate from a woman aged 30 to 39 in good health.

About this clonotype itself: A read error is possible here, since a much larger clone lies one base away. The chain uses TRBV6-2 or TRBV6-3 and TRBJ2-4; possibly TRBD1 for D (5 bases). The CDR3 is 14 amino acids. Germline V gene lookup returns CDR1 MNHEY and CDR2 SVGEGT. CDR3 bases: TGTGCCAGCAGTTACAATCGACACAAGGACATTCGGTACTTC. Translated: CASSYNRHKDIRYF.

This clonotype was counted at least ten times. The rearrangement joins TRBV12-3 or TRBV12-4 to TRBJ1-2; no clear D gene. V was cut by 5 bases and J by 7 bases, with 14 bases left in between. The CDR3 loop spans 13 amino acids. As DNA, the CDR3 is TGTGCCAGCAGTCCCGGACGGCGCAGTGGCTACACCTTC. This sequence encodes CASSPGRRSGYTF.

This clonotype was detected many times. The V gene is TRBV14, the J gene TRBJ2-1; D might be TRBD1 or TRBD2, each matching 5 bases. Between the trimmed V and J ends, which lost 3 bases and 9 bases, there was a span of 18 bases. The germline V gene has CDR1 SGHDN and CDR2 FVKESK. This CDR3 has 15 amino acids. The DNA of the CDR3 is TGTGCCAGCAGCCAGAAAGGGGCCCGGGACGGTGAGCAGTTCTTC. This encodes CASSQKGARDGEQFF. The full variable domain, completed using reference TRBV14 and TRBJ2-1, is EAGVTQFPSHSVIEKGQTVTLRCDPISGHDNLYWYRRVMGKEIKFLLHFVKESKQDESGMPNNRFLAERTGGTYSTLKVQPAELEDSGVYFCASSQKGARDGEQFFGPGTRLTVL.

In this sample, this clonotype turned up a few times. The rearrangement uses TRBV7-6 and TRBJ1-4; D remains unclear. This CDR3 has 13 residues. The germline gives CDR1 SGHVS, CDR2 FNYEAQ. V gave up 5 bases and J gave up 5 bases, with 9 bases separating them. The CDR3 region has the DNA TGTGCCAGCAGCCCGGACGGAAATGAAAAACTGTTTTTT. Protein product: CASSPDGNEKLFF.

The gene calls are TRBV18 and TRBJ2-3, with D uncertain. The CDR3 length is 14 residues. V was cut by 3 bases and J by 4 bases, with 11 bases left in between. Germline loops: CDR1 KGHSH, CDR2 LQKENI. For the CDR3, the DNA is TGTGCCAGCTCACCCCCCGCCCAGGCAGATACGCAGTATTTT. It is translated as CASSPPAQADTQYF.

This clonotype was detected many times. J is TRBJ2-3 and V is TRBV29-1; either TRBD1 or TRBD2 may supply D (6 bases each). Germline V lookup: CDR1 SQVTM, CDR2 ANQGSEA. CDR3 size: 13 residues. Deletions cut 7 bases from V and 3 bases from J, with 14 bases between. The CDR3: CSGGGGDTDTQYF. DNA of the CDR3: TGCAGCGGTGGGGGCGGGGATACAGATACGCAGTATTTT.

The chain has TRBV30 and TRBJ1-1, with 7 bases fitting TRBD1. The CDR3 consists of 13 residues. Looked up from germline, CDR1 is GTSNPN and CDR2 is SVGIG (reference sequence). Trimming at V came to 1 base and at J to 4 bases, leaving 3 bases not matched to a gene. DNA for the CDR3: TGTGCCTGGAGTGATCGGGACAGCACTGAAGCTTTCTTT. Its translation: CAWSDRDSTEAFF.

The chain recombines TRBV29-1 with TRBJ1-2; a possible D gene is TRBD1 (5 bases). The V gene's germline CDR1 is SQVTM and CDR2 ANQGSEA. The CDR3 extends over 14 amino acids. Deletions cut 2 bases from V and 2 bases from J, with 12 bases between. The CDR3 DNA sequence: TGCAGCGTTGAACGTGGGGGGAGAAACTATGGCTACACCTTC. Amino acid sequence: CSVERGGRNYGYTF.

J is TRBJ2-1 and V is TRBV18; D might be TRBD2 (5 bases). V dropped 2 bases and J dropped 7 bases, with 15 bases sitting between them. CDR1 is KGHSH, CDR2 LQKENI, per germline. The CDR3 has 15 residues. In DNA form, the CDR3 reads TGTGCCAGCTCACCATCGAGTGGTAGGGAGAATGAGCAGTTCTTC. Translating gives CASSPSSGRENEQFF.

The V call is TRBV6-5, the J call TRBJ2-1; TRBD1 is a possible D gene (5 bases). V lost 2 bases and J lost 6, with 14 bases in between. The germline gives CDR1 MNHEY, CDR2 SVGAGI. The CDR3 length is 15 residues. The CDR3 sequence: CASSYGAPGVNEQFF. CDR3 coding DNA: TGTGCCAGCAGTTACGGGGCACCGGGTGTCAATGAGCAGTTCTTC.

As to this clonotype: This could be a read error, since a much larger clone is one nucleotide away. No conserved phenylalanine or tryptophan is present at the end of the CDR3, so a read error is the likely explanation. The DNA is left out, because the CDR3 cannot be placed on it with certainty; the CDR3 is given as TCRdb lists it. This chain connects TRBV29-1 to TRBJ1-2; TRBD1 is the table's D call and was not checked against the DNA. Per germline, CDR1 SQVTM and CDR2 ANQGSEA. A total of 12 residues make up the CDR3, ends included. This CDR3 reads CSASGGWYGYTC.

V gene TRBV7-9 combines with J gene TRBJ2-3, with a possible D match to TRBD2 (7 bases). The germline CDR1 and CDR2 sequences are SEHNR and FQNEAQ (reference sequence). The CDR3 is 16 amino acids. V dropped 5 bases and J dropped 0 bases, with 15 bases sitting between them. The CDR3 region has the DNA TGTGCCAGCAGCCCGGGGGGACACCATAGCACAGATACGCAGTATTTT. This encodes CASSPGGHHSTDTQYF.

This clonotype has more than one count but fewer than ten. DNA for the CDR3: TGTGCCAGCAGCTTTAGCGGGACGTATGGCGAGCAGTACTTC. Its protein is CASSFSGTYGEQYF. The rearrangement joins TRBV11-2 to TRBJ2-7, with 8 bases aligning to TRBD2. This CDR3 spans 14 amino acids. The V segment lost 3 bases and the J segment 6 bases; nucleotides outside the gene matches: 7. Per the germline V gene, CDR1 is SGHAT and CDR2 is FQNNGV.

Concerning this clonotype itself: A much larger clone lies one base from this, so it may be a read error. The chain uses TRBV20-1 and TRBJ2-7; 10 bases are a match to TRBD2. CDR1 and CDR2 (germline): DFQATT, SNEGSKA (reference sequence). V gave up 5 bases and J gave up 3 bases; unmatched junction bases: 10. The CDR3 loop spans 15 amino acids. CDR3 DNA sequence: TGCAGTGCTCGATCCCTAGCGGGAGCCGGCTACGAGCAGTACTTC. Its protein product is CSARSLAGAGYEQYF.

The rearrangement uses TRBV7-2 and TRBJ2-7; a possible D gene is TRBD2 (5 bases). Deletions cut 8 bases from V and 6 bases from J, with 17 bases between. The CDR3 contains 13 residues. Germline CDR1 and CDR2: SGHTA and FQGNSA. In DNA form, the CDR3 reads TGTGCCAGCCTACGTTTGGAGGACTCCGAGCAGTACTTC. Protein: CASLRLEDSEQYF.

V usage is TRBV5-1 and J usage is TRBJ2-2; TRBD1 matches at 7 bases. This CDR3 region has 15 residues. The ends lost 0 bases at V and 6 bases at J; junction bases unmatched: 5. Germline assignment: CDR1 SGHRS and CDR2 YFSETQ. CDR3 protein: CASSLGQGGAGELFF. As DNA, the CDR3 is TGCGCCAGCAGCTTGGGACAGGGTGGAGCCGGGGAGCTGTTTTTT. The full variable domain, in which reference TRBV5-1 and TRBJ2-2 provide the parts outside the CDR3, is KAGVTQTPRYLIKTRGQQVTLSCSPISGHRSVSWYQQTPGQGLQFLFEYFSETQRNKGNFPGRFSGRQFSNSRSEMNVSTLELGDSALYLCASSLGQGGAGELFFGEGSRLTVL.

There are a few counts of this clonotype. J is TRBJ2-1 and V is TRBV18; weak D call: TRBD1 (5 bases). Germline V gene sequence: CDR1 KGHSH, CDR2 LQKENI. This CDR3 contains 18 residues. V shed 3 bases and J shed 4 bases, with 22 bases lying between them. Written as DNA, the CDR3 is TGTGCCAGCTCACCGTTCTACATCGTGGCAGGGTTTTACAATGAGCAGTTCTTC. As protein: CASSPFYIVAGFYNEQFF.

A few counts support this clonotype. The junction and the germline gene differ at one end; a read error may be behind it. The rearrangement links TRBV9 to TRBJ2-7; TRBD2 might be the D (5 bases). Germline V gene sequence: CDR1 SGDLS, CDR2 YYNGEE. The CDR3 length is 14 residues. CDR3 residues: CASSVEEVSYEQYF. As DNA, the CDR3 is TGTGCCAGCAGTGTAGAGGAGGTCTCCTACGAGCAGTACTTC.

The chain recombines TRBV7-9 with TRBJ2-3, with TRBD2 matching 13 bases. Germline-derived CDR1 and CDR2 are SEHNR and FQNEAQ (reference sequence). This CDR3 contains 17 residues. J was trimmed by 5 bases and V by 0 bases; bases with no gene match: 5. DNA for the CDR3: TGTGCCAGCAGCTTAGCAACTAGCGGGGGGGCAATAGATACGCAGTATTTT. Translation gives CASSLATSGGAIDTQYF.

The V call is TRBV29-1, the J call TRBJ2-3, with D uncertain. Germline CDR1 and CDR2: SQVTM and ANQGSEA. There are 13 residues in the CDR3. Trimming removed 7 bases at V and 4 bases at J, with 15 bases between. As DNA, the CDR3 is TGCAGCGGACGGTCCTCAAACGCAGATACGCAGTATTTT. Translated: CSGRSSNADTQYF.

The V and J genes are TRBV30 and TRBJ2-4; 9 nucleotides align to TRBD1. The tail of the sequence fits TRBJ2-7 better, so the J call may be wrong. CDR3 length: 12 amino acids. Per germline, CDR1 GTSNPN and CDR2 SVGIG (reference sequence). For the CDR3, the DNA is TGTGCCTGGATCCCGGACAGGGGCGAGCAGTACTTC. This sequence encodes CAWIPDRGEQYF.

The CDR3 bases are TGTGCCAGCAGCTTCCTAAGTAGCGGAACCTACGAGCAGTACTTC. Encoded protein: CASSFLSSGTYEQYF. The chain recombines TRBV13 with TRBJ2-1, with a weak D call TRBD2 (6 bases). Gene TRBJ2-7 matches the end of the DNA better, so the J call may be wrong. In germline, CDR1 is PRHDT, CDR2 FYEKMQ (reference sequence). This CDR3 region has 15 residues.

Only a few counts were recorded for this clonotype. This chain connects TRBV3-1 to TRBJ2-1; no clear D gene. This CDR3 contains 12 residues. Germline V CDR1 and CDR2: LGHDT, YNNKEL (reference sequence). The V end lost 2 bases, the J end lost 8 bases, and 7 bases lay between the germline ends. The CDR3 sequence is CASSQYGDEQFF. CDR3 bases: TGTGCCAGCAGCCAATATGGGGATGAGCAGTTCTTC.

The rearrangement uses TRBV6-2 or TRBV6-3 and TRBJ2-3; 9 nucleotides agree with TRBD2. Per germline, CDR1 MNHEY and CDR2 SVGEGT. The CDR3 is 15 residues long. The V segment lost 8 bases and the J segment 6 bases; nucleotides outside the gene matches: 12. Here the CDR3 reads CASGEAGGREDTQYF. As DNA, the CDR3 is TGTGCCAGCGGAGAGGCGGGGGGGCGAGAGGATACGCAGTATTTT.

The genes are TRBV7-7 and TRBJ2-1, with 7 bases identical to TRBD1. V dropped 4 bases and J dropped 12; count of bases not matched to a gene: 12. The CDR3 spans 14 residues. Germline lookup yields CDR1 SSHAT and CDR2 FNYEAQ (reference sequence). CDR3 amino acids: CASSSGTERGAQFF. The CDR3 coding sequence is TGTGCCAGCAGCTCTGGGACAGAAAGAGGAGCGCAGTTCTTC.

This clonotype was counted between two and nine times. The J gene is TRBJ2-5, the V gene TRBV13; 9 bases map to TRBD2. J was trimmed by 1 base and V by 0 bases; bases with no gene match: 3. This CDR3 region has 16 residues. Germline CDR1 reads PRHDT; CDR2 reads FYEKMQ (reference sequence). CDR3 nucleotide sequence: TGTGCCAGCAGCTTAGGAGGACTAGCGATCCAAGAGACCCAGTACTTC. Its translation: CASSLGGLAIQETQYF.

A note on this clonotype: This clone may be a read error of a much larger clone one base away. The V gene is TRBV10-1, the J gene TRBJ2-5, with TRBD1 matching 8 bases. The CDR3 is made up of 16 amino acids. The germline V gene encodes CDR1 WNHNN and CDR2 SYGVQD (reference sequence). The CDR3 sequence is CAGSDGGTGKGETQYF. DNA of the CDR3: TGCGCCGGCAGTGATGGCGGGACAGGAAAAGGAGAGACCCAGTACTTC.

This clonotype was seen more than once but under ten times. The CDR3 DNA is TGTGCCAGCAGTTACGACGCGGGAGGGCGGAATGAGCAGTTCTTC. It encodes CASSYDAGGRNEQFF. The chain joins TRBV6-5 to TRBJ2-1, with TRBD2 matching over 9 bases. CDR1 is MNHEY, CDR2 SVGAGI, per germline. The CDR3 consists of 15 residues. Trimming cost V 2 bases and J 7 bases; bases outside gene matches: 6.

This clonotype occurred many times. DNA for the CDR3: TGCAGTGCCGCTCCCCCTATGATAAGGACCACAGATACGCAGTATTTT. Translating gives CSAAPPMIRTTDTQYF. V usage is TRBV20-1 and J usage is TRBJ2-3, with D unclear. V was cut by 6 bases and J by 2 bases, with 21 bases left in between. This CDR3 has 16 amino acids. Germline V gene lookup returns CDR1 DFQATT and CDR2 SNEGSKA (reference sequence).